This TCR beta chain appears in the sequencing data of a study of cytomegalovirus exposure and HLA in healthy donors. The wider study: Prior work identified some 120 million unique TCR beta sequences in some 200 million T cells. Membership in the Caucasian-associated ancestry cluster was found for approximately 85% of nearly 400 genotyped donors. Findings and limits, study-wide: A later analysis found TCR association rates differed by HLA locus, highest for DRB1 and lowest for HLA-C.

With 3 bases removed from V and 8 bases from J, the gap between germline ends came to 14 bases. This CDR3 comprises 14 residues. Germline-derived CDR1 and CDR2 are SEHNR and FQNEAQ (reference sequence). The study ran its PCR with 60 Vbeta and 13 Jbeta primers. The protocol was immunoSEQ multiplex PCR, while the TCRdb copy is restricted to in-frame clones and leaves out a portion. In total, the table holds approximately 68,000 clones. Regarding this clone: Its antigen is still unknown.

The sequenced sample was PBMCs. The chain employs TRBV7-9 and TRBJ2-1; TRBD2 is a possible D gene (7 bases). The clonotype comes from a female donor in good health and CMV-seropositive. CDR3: CASSLGGATDEQFF. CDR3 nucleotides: TGTGCCAGCAGCTTGGGGGGGGCCACGGATGAGCAGTTCTTC.